This is a list of T cell receptor beta chains from one sample in a study of regulatory T cells in long-lasting Graves disease. TCRdb passed the multiplex PCR reads through MiXCR, listing each CDR3 protein once. Among roughly 450,000 distinct CDR3 sequences listed, around 22% were seen once. Sequenced here: peripheral blood mononuclear cells (PBMCs), sampled when the disease was refractory, from a patient treated with antithyroid drugs. These receptors originate from a female donor with Graves disease. CDR3s include the opening cysteine and the closing phenylalanine or tryptophan. The D gene is left open where the match is weak. Some rows mark clone size as missing; the rest say once, few, many or name a class of expanded clone.

len	d_gene	j_gene	abundance	v_gene	CDR3nt	CDR3aa
15	NA	TRBJ2-3	NA	TRBV5-1	TGCGCCAGCAGCTTGGATCTGAGTTCCACAGATACGCAGTATTTT	CASSLDLSSTDTQYF
12	NA	TRBJ1-5	many	TRBV3-1	TGTGCCAGCAGCCTAGCTGGGAAGCCCCAGCATTTT	CASSLAGKPQHF
14	NA	TRBJ2-7	few	TRBV19	TGTGCCAGTAGTCCGCGTCAGTCCCCCTACGAGCAGTACTTC	CASSPRQSPYEQYF
14	NA	TRBJ2-7	NA	TRBV6-1	TGTGCCAGCGGCCCTCGGGATAGCTCCTACGAGCAGTACTTC	CASGPRDSSYEQYF
15	TRBD1	TRBJ1-5	NA	TRBV24-1	TGTGCCACCAGTGATAGACAGGGATTATTTCAGCCCCAGCATTTT	CATSDRQGLFQPQHF
13	NA	TRBJ1-4	few	TRBV29-1	TGCAGCGTCCCGGGCCTTGGGACTGAAAAACTGTTTTTT	CSVPGLGTEKLFF
17	TRBD2	TRBJ2-7	few	TRBV7-2	TGTGCCAGCAGCAAATCACCCGGGACTAGCGGACCCTACGAGCAGTACTTC	CASSKSPGTSGPYEQYF
19	TRBD2	TRBJ2-7	NA	TRBV5-5	TGTGCCAGCAGCCTGACTTCCGGGACTAGCGGGAGCTTTATTAACGAGCAGTACTTC	CASSLTSGTSGSFINEQYF
15	TRBD2	TRBJ2-7	many	TRBV7-2	TGTGCCAGCAGCTCCCAAAGCGGGGCCTCCTACGAGCAGTACTTC	CASSSQSGASYEQYF
17	TRBD2	TRBJ2-5	NA	TRBV5-1	TGCGCCAGCAGCTCCAATATGGGACTAGCGGGAGTGGAGACCCAGTACTTC	CASSSNMGLAGVETQYF
14	NA	TRBJ1-5	many	TRBV11-2	TGTGCCAGCAGCTTAGAGGGTATGCGTCAGCCCCAGCATTTT	CASSLEGMRQPQHF
15	TRBD2	TRBJ2-2	NA	TRBV7-3	TGTGCCAGCAGCCCGCAGGGAGGGAGGACCGGGGAGCTGTTTTTT	CASSPQGGRTGELFF
22	TRBD2	TRBJ2-7	few	TRBV27	TGTGCCAGCAGTTTGCCCAACATCTCAACTAGCGGGTCTTCACTTCAGCCCTACGAGCAGTACTTC	CASSLPNISTSGSSLQPYEQYF
15	TRBD1	TRBJ2-1	NA	TRBV6-9	TGTGCCAGCAGTTCCGTCGGGACAGCGTACAATGAGCAGTTCTTC	CASSSVGTAYNEQFF
18	NA	TRBJ2-2	NA	TRBV5-1	TGCGCCAGCAGCCCGGACGAAACGGGAGAGACCACCACCGGGGAGCTGTTTTTT	CASSPDETGETTTGELFF
16	NA	TRBJ2-3	NA	TRBV9	TGTGCCAGCAGCGTAGCTACAGATCTACGGGCAGATACGCAGTATTTT	CASSVATDLRADTQYF
16	TRBD1	TRBJ1-1	NA	TRBV27	TGTGCCAGCAGTTACGCCGGGACAGGGTTTTTAGCTGAAGCTTTCTTT	CASSYAGTGFLAEAFF
14	NA	TRBJ2-7	many	TRBV18	TGTGCCAGCTCACCGTCATCAGGCCTTTACGAGCAGTACTTC	CASSPSSGLYEQYF